The source of this TCR beta chain is a study of blood T cell repertoires in COVID-19. Study in general: Nucleic acid was either cDNA or gDNA, and it came from T cells, B-cell-depleted T cells, or PBMCs.

In its sample, this clone was seen once. V was cut by 1 base and J by 6 bases, with 13 bases left in between. The CDR3 loop spans 15 amino acids. Per germline, CDR1 SGHKS and CDR2 YYEKEE (reference sequence). Resolution of symptoms, clearance, or two negative PCRs was present in recovered Cohort 3 donors. Profiling relied on immunoSEQ multiplex PCR, and the TCRdb table lists in-frame clones only, not all of them. The sample carries tens of thousands of clones, more than 70% recorded once. This sequence originates from a woman between 35 and 50 years old who had recovered from COVID-19. The sample taken for sequencing was PBMCs or T cells enriched from blood (not recorded which). The chain is built from TRBV5-5 and TRBJ2-2; TRBD1 is a possible D gene (5 bases). CDR3: CASSLRRDGAGELFF. The CDR3 DNA reads TGTGCCAGCAGCTTGCGCAGGGATGGGGCCGGGGAGCTGTTTTTT.